This is a list of T cell receptor beta chains from one sample in a study of blood T cells in healthy people across ages. Each CDR3 protein is one row after TCRdb ran MiXCR on the 5' RACE reads. The profile shows about a million distinct CDR3 sequences, 35% to 45% of them singletons. The sequencing input was blood. These receptor sequences come from a man between 18 and 29 years old in good health. Both conserved end residues are part of each CDR3. The D gene is left open where the match is weak. Clone size is given for some rows only: seen once, a few or many times, or a class if the clone is expanded.

V,D,J,size,CDR3,DNA
TRBV12-3/TRBV12-4,TRBD1,TRBJ1-2,few,CASSRQGSRGGYTF,TGTGCCAGCAGTCGACAGGGCTCTAGGGGTGGCTACACCTTC
TRBV20-1,TRBD1,TRBJ2-5,NA,CSAHPGQRIEETQYF,TGCAGTGCTCACCCGGGACAGAGAATAGAAGAGACCCAGTACTTC
TRBV7-9,TRBD1,TRBJ1-1,NA,CASRGTGDPNTEAFF,TGTGCCAGCAGAGGGACAGGGGACCCTAACACTGAAGCTTTCTTT
TRBV6-6,NA,TRBJ2-3,NA,CASTDAGRGRSGDAQYF,TGTGCCAGTACGGATGCCGGTCGCGGGCGCTCCGGAGATGCGCAGTATTTT
TRBV14,TRBD1,TRBJ2-5,few,CASSQEDRPKETQYF,TGTGCCAGCAGCCAAGAGGACAGGCCGAAAGAGACCCAGTACTTC
TRBV14,NA,TRBJ2-5,many,CASSQQLQETQYF,TGCGCCAGCAGCCAACAACTGCAAGAGACCCAGTACTTC
TRBV15,NA,TRBJ1-1,NA,CATTAVGGTEAFF,TGTGCCACCACCGCCGTGGGGGGAACTGAAGCTTTCTTT
TRBV4-2,NA,TRBJ2-7,few,CASSQVTGEAYEQYF,TGTGCCAGCAGCCAAGTTACGGGGGAGGCCTACGAGCAGTACTTC
TRBV28,TRBD1,TRBJ1-6,NA,CASRRDRDSPPHF,TGTGCCAGCAGACGGGACAGGGATTCACCCCCCCACTTT
TRBV11-2,NA,TRBJ1-1,few,CASSLGVRRSNTEAFF,TGTGCCAGCAGCTTAGGGGTAAGACGTTCTAACACTGAAGCTTTCTTT
TRBV5-1,NA,TRBJ2-1,NA,CASSLGDANNEQFF,TGCGCCAGCAGCTTGGGTGACGCAAACAATGAGCAGTTCTTC
TRBV5-1,NA,TRBJ1-4,few,CASSFRPLNEKLFF,TGCGCCAGCAGCTTCCGGCCGCTTAATGAAAAACTGTTTTTT
TRBV14,TRBD2,TRBJ2-3,NA,CASSQWGGSTDMQYF,TGTGCCAGCAGCCAATGGGGCGGGAGTACAGATATGCAGTATTTT
TRBV12-3/TRBV12-4,TRBD1,TRBJ1-1,many,CASSPGTGFMNTEAFF,TGTGCCAGCAGCCCGGGGACAGGATTCATGAACACTGAAGCTTTCTTT
TRBV6-1,NA,TRBJ1-5,NA,CASSGRAGRQPQHF,TGTGCCAGCAGTGGACGTGCAGGGCGGCAGCCCCAGCATTTT
TRBV12-3/TRBV12-4,TRBD2,TRBJ2-1,once,CASSSPREALNEQFF,TGTGCCAGCAGTTCCCCCCGGGAGGCCCTAAATGAGCAGTTCTTC
TRBV11-2,NA,TRBJ2-3,NA,CASSLDIEAEDTQYF,TGTGCCAGCAGCTTAGATATTGAGGCGGAAGATACGCAGTATTTT
TRBV29-1,TRBD1,TRBJ2-1,NA,CSVDGGGQGYNEQFF,TGCAGCGTTGATGGAGGTGGACAGGGGTACAATGAGCAGTTCTTC
TRBV28,NA,TRBJ1-5,NA,CASSTQTGLVQPQHF,TGTGCCAGCAGTACCCAGACAGGACTGGTTCAGCCCCAGCATTTT
TRBV20-1,TRBD1,TRBJ1-2,NA,CSATGTGANGHTF,TGCAGTGCTACCGGGACAGGGGCGAATGGCCACACCTTC
TRBV20-1,NA,TRBJ1-2,few,CSALVPKRAEYYGYTF,TGCAGTGCTCTAGTTCCAAAACGGGCTGAATACTATGGCTACACCTTC
TRBV12-5,TRBD2,TRBJ2-1,NA,CASGFSGREQFF,TGTGCTAGTGGTTTCTCCGGGAGGGAGCAGTTCTTC
TRBV6-2/TRBV6-3,NA,TRBJ2-5,few,CASSYSLDLQETQYF,TGTGCCAGCAGTTACTCGTTAGACTTACAAGAGACCCAGTACTTC
TRBV7-2,NA,TRBJ2-1,many,CASSSLSHEQFF,TGTGCCAGCAGCTCCCTTAGCCATGAGCAGTTCTTC
TRBV12-3/TRBV12-4,NA,TRBJ1-4,many,CASSFFRGASSEKLFF,TGTGCCAGCAGTTTTTTTCGTGGCGCCTCCAGCGAAAAACTGTTTTTT
TRBV6-1,NA,TRBJ2-5,few,CASSHYRYQETQYF,TGTGCCAGCAGTCACTACAGGTACCAAGAGACCCAGTACTTC
TRBV12-3/TRBV12-4,NA,TRBJ1-5,few,CASSFSQGNQPQHF,TGTGCCAGCAGTTTTAGTCAGGGTAATCAGCCCCAGCATTTT
TRBV11-2,NA,TRBJ1-2,few,CASSLAQELQGGYGYTF,TGTGCCAGCAGCTTAGCCCAAGAGCTCCAGGGTGGTTATGGCTACACCTTC
TRBV27,NA,TRBJ1-2,few,CASSSPGEANYGYTF,TGTGCCAGCAGTTCCCCAGGGGAGGCTAACTATGGCTACACCTTC
TRBV28,NA,TRBJ2-1,few,CASRARPTPYNEQFF,TGTGCCAGCAGGGCTCGACCCACACCCTACAATGAGCAGTTCTTC
TRBV3-1,TRBD1,TRBJ1-2,NA,CASSQVRRGQNGYTF,TGTGCCAGCAGCCAAGTAAGAAGGGGGCAGAATGGCTACACCTTC
TRBV27,NA,TRBJ1-2,NA,CASSLWGNYGCTF,TGTGCCAGCAGTTTATGGGGGAACTATGGCTGCACCTTC
TRBV13,NA,TRBJ2-7,few,CASSLGPVSYEQYF,TGTGCCAGCAGCTTAGGGCCGGTCTCCTACGAGCAGTACTTC
TRBV7-2,NA,TRBJ1-6,NA,CASSLTPRAGQALHF,TGTGCCAGCAGCTTAACCCCCCGGGCCGGCCAGGCCCTCCACTTT
TRBV7-2,NA,TRBJ1-2,few,CASMSNYGYTF,TGTGCCAGCATGAGTAACTATGGCTACACCTTC
TRBV11-2,TRBD1,TRBJ2-2,NA,CASRQTPRQGRRELFF,TGTGCCAGCAGGCAAACCCCCCGACAGGGGCGCCGGGAGCTGTTTTTT
TRBV3-1,NA,TRBJ1-1,NA,CASSSHSGQNTEAFF,TGTGCCAGCAGCTCTCATAGTGGCCAGAACACTGAAGCTTTCTTT
TRBV4-2,TRBD2,TRBJ2-1,NA,CASSQNAGGAVWEQFF,TGTGCCAGCAGCCAAAACGCCGGGGGGGCAGTTTGGGAGCAGTTCTTC
TRBV29-1,NA,TRBJ1-1,few,CSANKNTEAFF,TGCAGCGCCAACAAGAACACTGAAGCTTTCTTT
TRBV4-1,NA,TRBJ2-1,NA,CASSPTPQGNNEQFF,TGCGCCAGCAGCCCAACGCCACAGGGAAACAATGAGCAGTTCTTC
TRBV29-1,TRBD1,TRBJ2-3,few,CSAETGGGGDTQYF,TGCAGCGCCGAGACAGGGGGCGGTGGGGATACGCAGTATTTT
TRBV9,NA,TRBJ2-1,NA,CASSVAQRTSHNEQFF,TGTGCCAGCAGCGTAGCTCAGCGTACCTCTCACAATGAGCAGTTCTTC
TRBV27,TRBD2,TRBJ2-4,NA,CASRGGGGKNIQYF,TGTGCCAGCAGGGGGGGGGGAGGCAAAAACATTCAGTACTTC
TRBV27,NA,TRBJ2-1,NA,CASRIGGEQFF,TGTGCCAGCAGGATAGGGGGGGAGCAGTTCTTC
TRBV10-3,TRBD2,TRBJ2-1,NA,CAISEMIAGENEQFF,TGTGCCATCAGTGAGATGATAGCGGGGGAGAATGAGCAGTTCTTC
TRBV20-1,TRBD1,TRBJ2-3,NA,CSARGPRDRSTGTQYF,TGCAGTGCTAGAGGGCCCCGGGACAGGAGCACAGGTACGCAGTATTTT
TRBV24-1,NA,TRBJ2-7,many,CATSVQGGSEQYF,TGTGCCACCAGTGTGCAGGGCGGTAGCGAGCAGTACTTC
TRBV4-1,NA,TRBJ2-3,few,CASSQEGVQGAGDTQYF,TGCGCCAGCAGCCAAGAAGGGGTGCAGGGTGCAGGGGATACGCAGTATTTT
TRBV12-3/TRBV12-4,NA,TRBJ2-3,NA,CASSFGDGGADTQYF,TGTGCCAGCAGTTTCGGTGATGGTGGCGCAGATACGCAGTATTTT
TRBV29-1,NA,TRBJ2-5,NA,CSVRRGIDNEQYF,TGCAGCGTTAGGAGGGGGATCGACAATGAGCAGTACTTC
TRBV10-3,TRBD1,TRBJ2-3,NA,CAIRTGKKSTDTQYF,TGTGCCATCAGGACAGGGAAAAAAAGCACAGATACGCAGTATTTT
TRBV9,NA,TRBJ2-3,NA,CASSVDWGTDTQYF,TGTGCCAGCAGCGTAGACTGGGGCACAGATACGCAGTATTTT
TRBV29-1,NA,TRBJ2-5,few,CSDSRGWGETQYF,TGCAGCGATTCCCGGGGATGGGGAGAGACCCAGTACTTC
TRBV28,NA,TRBJ1-4,NA,CASSPPGGRKEKLFF,TGTGCCAGCAGTCCCCCGGGGGGGCGTAAGGAAAAACTGTTTTTT
TRBV4-3,NA,TRBJ1-4,many,CASSQEATNEKLFF,TGCGCCAGCAGCCAAGAGGCCACTAATGAAAAACTGTTTTTT
TRBV4-3,NA,TRBJ1-6,NA,CASSQASRASNSPLHF,TGCGCCAGCAGCCAAGCGTCCAGGGCGAGTAATTCACCCCTCCACTTT
TRBV9,NA,TRBJ2-2,NA,CASSANPLNTGELFF,TGTGCCAGCAGCGCCAACCCTTTGAACACCGGGGAGCTGTTTTTT